These 11 T cell receptor beta chains came from one sample sequenced in a study of blood T cell repertoires in COVID-19. Generated by immunoSEQ multiplex PCR, the TCRdb table keeps only in-frame clones and is missing some. The data show about 250,000 clones, around 88% seen once. Sequenced material: peripheral blood. The source of these receptors is an elderly woman with COVID-19, enrolled during active disease.

This rearrangement joins TRBV5-1 to TRBJ1-2, with a tentative D call TRBD1 (6 bases). The CDR3 length is 15 residues. Trimming took 1 base from V and 4 from J, leaving 14 bases between them. The germline V gene encodes CDR1 SGHRS and CDR2 YFSETQ. Written as DNA, the CDR3 is TGCGCCAGCAGCTTGACGGCAGGGGCGGGCTATGGCTACACCTTC. Protein product: CASSLTAGAGYGYTF.

The chain employs TRBV2 and TRBJ1-5; D not resolved. The CDR3 sequence is 12 residues long. Germline CDR1 and CDR2: SNHLY and FYNNEI. The V end lost 6 bases, the J end lost 7 bases, and 10 bases lay between the germline ends. CDR3 bases: TGTGCCAGCAGCTCGGGAGGGCAGCCCCAGCATTTT. Its translation is CASSSGGQPQHF.

J is TRBJ2-7 and V is TRBV2; 10 nucleotides agree with TRBD2. The CDR3 spans 14 residues. The germline V gene has CDR1 SNHLY and CDR2 FYNNEI. V shed 6 bases and J 2 bases; nucleotides not matched to a gene: 4. For the CDR3, the DNA is TGTGCCAGCAGGACAGCGGGGGGGACCTACGAGCAGTACTTC. This translates into CASRTAGGTYEQYF.

This clone was seen only a few times. The chain combines TRBV9 with TRBJ2-2; the match to TRBD1 covers 7 bases. Germline V lookup: CDR1 SGDLS, CDR2 YYNGEE. CDR3 size: 14 residues. J lost 0 bases, V lost 6 bases, and 2 bases had no gene match. CDR3 nucleotide sequence: TGTGCCAGCAAAGGACAGGCGAACACCGGGGAGCTGTTTTTT. Its protein product is CASKGQANTGELFF.

V gene TRBV28 combines with J gene TRBJ1-1; possibly TRBD1 for D (6 bases). CDR3 size: 14 residues. The germline V gene encodes CDR1 MDHEN and CDR2 SYDVKM. Trimming pared 5 bases from V and 13 bases from J, leaving 23 bases between. DNA of the CDR3: TGTGCCAGCAGTCTGACAGGTGGCCGCACCACTGGTTTCTTT. Encoded protein: CASSLTGGRTTGFF.

The chain combines TRBV18 with TRBJ1-2; D unresolved. The V gene's germline CDR1 is KGHSH and CDR2 LQKENI. This CDR3 spans 14 amino acids. Deletions cut 3 bases from V and 4 bases from J, with 12 bases between. The CDR3 reads CASSPEAPTYGYTF. CDR3 bases: TGTGCCAGCTCACCCGAGGCACCAACCTATGGCTACACCTTC.

V is TRBV5-4 and J is TRBJ2-1; TRBD1 aligns across 9 bases. V gave up 4 bases and J gave up 6 bases; unmatched junction bases: 8. Per the germline V gene, CDR1 is SGHNT and CDR2 is YYREEE (reference sequence). The CDR3 has 15 residues. This chain's CDR3 is CASSPSGTGFNEQFF. DNA for the CDR3: TGTGCCAGCAGCCCGTCCGGGACAGGGTTCAATGAGCAGTTCTTC.

The rearrangement joins TRBV28 to TRBJ2-7; 8 bases are a match to TRBD1. J was trimmed by 3 bases and V by 6 bases; bases with no gene match: 10. Germline CDR1 MDHEN, CDR2 SYDVKM. The CDR3 totals 15 residues. The CDR3 protein is CASRGQDRVFYEQYF. CDR3 in DNA: TGTGCCAGCAGGGGGCAGGACAGGGTTTTCTACGAGCAGTACTTC. Variable domain in full (rest from reference TRBV28 and TRBJ2-7): DVKVTQSSRYLVKRTGEKVFLECVQDMDHENMFWYRQDPGLGLRLIYFSYDVKMKEKGDIPEGYSVSREKKERFSLILESASTNQTSMYLCASRGQDRVFYEQYFGPGTRLTVT.

This chain uses TRBV6-4 with TRBJ2-7; 7 nucleotides align to TRBD1. The length of the CDR3 is 13 residues. The ends lost 6 bases at V and 2 bases at J; junction bases unmatched: 4. Germline values: CDR1 MRHNA, CDR2 SNTAGT. The DNA for the CDR3 is TGTGCCAGCAGCCAGACAGGGACCTACGAGCAGTACGTC. It yields the protein CASSQTGTYEQYV.

This rearrangement joins TRBV11-3 to TRBJ1-1; no definite D call. This CDR3 is built from 12 residues. The germline gives CDR1 SGHNT, CDR2 YENEEA. Trimming removed 5 bases from V and 2 bases from J, with 6 bases in between. The CDR3 sequence is CASSASNTEAFF. CDR3 sequence (DNA): TGTGCCAGCAGCGCGAGTAACACTGAAGCTTTCTTT. The whole variable domain, filled in from reference TRBV11-3 and TRBJ1-1, reads EAGVVQSPRYKIIEKKQPVAFWCNPISGHNTLYWYLQNLGQGPELLIRYENEEAVDDSQLPKDRFSAERLKGVDSTLKIQPAELGDSAVYLCASSASNTEAFFGQGTRLTVV.

The chain is built from TRBV27 and TRBJ1-3; D ambiguous. This CDR3 comprises 13 residues. The germline CDR1 and CDR2 sequences are MNHEY and SMNVEV (reference sequence). The V gene lost 6 bases and the J gene lost 0 bases, with 6 bases spanning the gap. The CDR3 loop reads CASSLISGNTIYF. CDR3 coding DNA: TGTGCCAGCAGCCTTATCTCTGGAAACACCATATATTTT.